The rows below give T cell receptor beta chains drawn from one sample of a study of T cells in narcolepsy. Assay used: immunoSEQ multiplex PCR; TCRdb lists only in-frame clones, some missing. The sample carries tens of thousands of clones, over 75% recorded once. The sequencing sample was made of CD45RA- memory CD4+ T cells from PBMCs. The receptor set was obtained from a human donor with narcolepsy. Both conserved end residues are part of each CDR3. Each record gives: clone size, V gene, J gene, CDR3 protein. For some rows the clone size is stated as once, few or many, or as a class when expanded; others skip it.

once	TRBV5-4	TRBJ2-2	CASSQSGGRNTGELFF
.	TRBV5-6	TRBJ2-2	CASSLQHGELFF
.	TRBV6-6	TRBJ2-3	CASSYSRQGLTDTQYF
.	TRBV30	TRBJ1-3	CAWSSLYSGNTIYF
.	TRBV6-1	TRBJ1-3	CASSQGQVTTIYF
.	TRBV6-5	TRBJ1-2	CASSYSDRAGRYGYTF
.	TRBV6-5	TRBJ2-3	CASGKERGRTDTQYF
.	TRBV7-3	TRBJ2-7	CASSSQTGYEQYF
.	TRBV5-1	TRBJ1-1	CASSTNGGAHTEAFF
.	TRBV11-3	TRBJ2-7	CASRPRGLYEQYF
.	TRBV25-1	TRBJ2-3	CASSESHTDTQYF
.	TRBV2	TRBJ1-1	CASSERTGVEAFF
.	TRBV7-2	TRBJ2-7	CASNLAATGSYEQYF
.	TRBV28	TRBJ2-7	CASSFGDRGQEQYF
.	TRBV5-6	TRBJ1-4	CASSLGGRFEKLFF
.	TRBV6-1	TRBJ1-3	CASRAGNTIYF
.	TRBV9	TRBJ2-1	CASSPTVSVRNEQFF
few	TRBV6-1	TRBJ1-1	CASSERTGGRSTEAFF
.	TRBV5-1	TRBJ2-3	CASSQSPTSGGGTDTQYF
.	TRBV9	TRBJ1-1	CASSVDSLVTEAFF
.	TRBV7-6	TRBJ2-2	CASSLMVVTGELFF
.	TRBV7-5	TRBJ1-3	CVRSLGPSNTIYF
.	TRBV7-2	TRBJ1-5	CASSLERYQPQHF
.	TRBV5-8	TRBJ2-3	CASSGPTDTQYF
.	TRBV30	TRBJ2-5	CAWSAPSSGQETQYF
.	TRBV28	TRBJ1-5	CAGARVSQPQHF
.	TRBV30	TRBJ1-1	CAWERTGNTEAFF
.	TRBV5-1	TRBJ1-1	CASSSELNTEAFF
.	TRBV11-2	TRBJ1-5	CASSTGTASAGNQPQHF
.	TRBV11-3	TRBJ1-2	CASSLKGNYGYTF
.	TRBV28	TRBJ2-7	CASSKPRLWTSGTTYEQYF
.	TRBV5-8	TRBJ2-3	CASSLIAGGDTQYF
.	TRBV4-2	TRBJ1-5	CASSQESMGNQPQHF
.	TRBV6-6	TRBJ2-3	CASIFAGGGDTQYF
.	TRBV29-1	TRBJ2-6	CSVVYWTGSSGANVLTF